Each of the 20 T cell receptor beta chains below was sequenced from the same sample in a study of response to subunit inactivated influenza vaccine. MiXCR was run by TCRdb on the RT-PCR reads, yielding one entry per CDR3 protein. The sample shows approximately 700,000 distinct CDR3 sequences, roughly 14% of them seen only once. The source was PBMCs from blood, collected 11 to 12 days after vaccination. These receptor sequences come from a man aged 45 to 65 who received an inactivated influenza vaccine.

The rearrangement uses TRBV6-1 and TRBJ1-5; D is unclear. Germline values: CDR1 MNHNS, CDR2 SASEGT. Trimming left V 6 bases short and J 5 bases short, with 11 bases between. The CDR3 sequence is 13 residues long. The CDR3 region has the DNA TGTGCCAGCAGACTAGATATTTATCAGCCCCAGCATTTT. Encoded protein: CASRLDIYQPQHF.

This clonotype was found a few times. The genes are TRBV7-2 and TRBJ2-5, with 7 bases lining up with TRBD2. Germline CDR1 is SGHTA and CDR2 is FQGNSA. V dropped 5 bases and J dropped 5; count of bases not matched to a gene: 11. The CDR3 consists of 15 residues. CDR3 residues: CASSSLGGSVETQYF. The CDR3 DNA sequence: TGTGCCAGCAGCAGCTTGGGCGGGAGTGTCGAGACCCAGTACTTC.

This clonotype appeared a few times. The V gene is TRBV10-3, the J gene TRBJ2-7; 11 nucleotides match TRBD1. CDR3 length equals 14 residues. The V gene's germline CDR1 is ENHRY and CDR2 SYGVKD. V lost 6 bases and J lost 6; bases outside the gene matches: 7. The CDR3 region has the DNA TGTGCCATCAGCCGGGACAGGGGGGCCCGCGAGCAGTACTTC. As protein: CAISRDRGAREQYF.

In its sample, this clonotype was seen many times. The rearrangement uses TRBV6-2 or TRBV6-3 and TRBJ2-7; D not resolved. V was trimmed by 6 bases and J by 9 bases, leaving 15 bases between them. There are 12 residues in the CDR3. Germline V gene lookup returns CDR1 MNHEY and CDR2 SVGEGT. CDR3 sequence reads: CASSRGVSAQYF. In nucleotides, the CDR3 is TGTGCCAGCAGCCGTGGGGTCAGTGCGCAGTACTTC.

This clonotype was seen more than once but under ten times. J is TRBJ1-5 and V is TRBV28, with D unclear. Germline CDR1 is MDHEN and CDR2 is SYDVKM. The CDR3 length is 14 residues. Trimming removed 5 bases at V and 1 base at J, with 9 bases between. Here the CDR3 reads CASSRRISNQPQHF. The CDR3 DNA follows: TGTGCCAGCAGTCGTAGGATAAGCAATCAGCCCCAGCATTTT. Full variable domain (outside the CDR3, taken from reference TRBV28 and TRBJ1-5): DVKVTQSSRYLVKRTGEKVFLECVQDMDHENMFWYRQDPGLGLRLIYFSYDVKMKEKGDIPEGYSVSREKKERFSLILESASTNQTSMYLCASSRRISNQPQHFGDGTRLSIL.

This clonotype was counted only a few times. The chain links TRBV20-1 to TRBJ1-1, with a weak D call TRBD1 (6 bases). This CDR3 is 12 amino acids long. V gave up 0 bases and J gave up 11 bases, with 13 bases separating them. Germline V gene lookup returns CDR1 DFQATT and CDR2 SNEGSKA (reference sequence). CDR3 in DNA: TGCAGTGCTAGAGATCCCAGGGGAGCGGCTTTCTTT. Amino acid sequence: CSARDPRGAAFF.

This clonotype was detected only a few times. The gene calls are TRBV25-1 and TRBJ2-1, with D maybe TRBD2 (5 bases). The CDR3 consists of 14 residues. Germline loops: CDR1 MGHDK, CDR2 SYGVNS. V was clipped by 6 bases and J by 0 bases, with 9 bases between them. The CDR3 region is CASSRGNSYNEQFF. As DNA, the CDR3 is TGTGCCAGCAGCCGGGGTAACTCCTACAATGAGCAGTTCTTC.

This clonotype was seen only once. This rearrangement joins TRBV7-6 to TRBJ2-1, with 12 bases fitting TRBD2. J gave up 0 bases and V 4 bases, and 4 bases lay outside the gene matches. Germline CDR1 SGHVS, CDR2 FNYEAQ. CDR3 length equals 17 residues. The CDR3 DNA follows: TGTGCCAGCAGCTCCACTAGCGGGGGGTGCTCCTACAATGAGCAGTTCTTC. It translates to CASSSTSGGCSYNEQFF. The full variable domain, its missing parts supplied by reference TRBV7-6 and TRBJ2-1, is GAGVSQSPRYKVTKRGQDVALRCDPISGHVSLYWYRQALGQGPEFLTYFNYEAQQDKSGLPNDRFSAERPEGSISTLTIQRTEQRDSAMYRCASSSTSGGCSYNEQFFGPGTRLTVL.

V gene TRBV6-5 combines with J gene TRBJ2-6; D remains ambiguous. V gave up 6 bases and J gave up 4 bases, with 4 bases separating them. Germline V lookup: CDR1 MNHEY, CDR2 SVGAGI. The CDR3 sequence is 12 residues long. The CDR3 region has the DNA TGTGCCAGCAGCAAAGGGGCCAACGTCCTGACTTTC. Amino acids: CASSKGANVLTF.

The rearrangement links TRBV5-1 to TRBJ2-7, with TRBD1 matching over 8 bases. The CDR3 totals 15 residues. Germline V gene data show CDR1 as SGHRS and CDR2 as YFSETQ. Germline trimming cut 4 bases from V and 3 bases from J; bases unmatched to any gene: 9. In DNA, the CDR3 is TGCGCCAGCAGCCCCACGGGACAGGAAGGCTACGAGCAGTACTTC. Translated: CASSPTGQEGYEQYF.

This clonotype was seen repeatedly, ten times or more. The gene calls are TRBV7-2 and TRBJ2-7; 9 positions match TRBD2. The germline V gene encodes CDR1 SGHTA and CDR2 FQGNSA. The CDR3 spans 15 residues. Losses at the gene ends were 0 bases for V and 3 bases for J; bases not matched to a gene: 3. The CDR3 region is CASSLASSGSYEQYF. DNA of the CDR3: TGTGCCAGCAGCTTAGCCAGTAGCGGGAGCTACGAGCAGTACTTC.

This chain joins TRBV6-2 or TRBV6-3 and TRBJ1-5; 7 bases agree with TRBD1. Trimming removed 5 bases from V and 2 bases from J; junction bases left unmatched: 9. The CDR3 is 16 amino acids. Germline lookup yields CDR1 MNHEY and CDR2 SVGEGT. For the CDR3, the DNA is TGTGCCAGCAGTCCCCCGACAGGGAGGCGCAATCAGCCCCAGCATTTT. This encodes CASSPPTGRRNQPQHF.

The CDR3, as DNA: TGTGCCAGCAGGACAGGGACAGAGAACACTGAAGCTTTCTTT. Protein sequence: CASRTGTENTEAFF. The rearrangement links TRBV5-4 to TRBJ1-1, with 7 bases fitting TRBD1. J lost 1 base, V lost 5 bases, and 5 bases had no gene match. Looked up from germline, CDR1 is SGHNT and CDR2 is YYREEE (reference sequence). The CDR3 sequence is 14 residues long.

J is TRBJ2-7 and V is TRBV28, with TRBD2 identical over 8 bases. Per the germline V gene, CDR1 is MDHEN and CDR2 is SYDVKM. This CDR3 has 15 amino acids. Trimming cost V 3 bases and J 1 base; bases outside gene matches: 5. CDR3 DNA: TGTGCCAGCAGTTTTGAGCGGGGGCTATCCTACGAGCAGTACTTC. This sequence encodes CASSFERGLSYEQYF.

This clonotype was seen at least ten times. The chain uses TRBV5-1 and TRBJ1-2; 8 bases line up with TRBD1. Unmatched junction bases numbered 3, after V lost 4 bases and J lost 7 bases. Germline lookup yields CDR1 SGHRS and CDR2 YFSETQ. The length of the CDR3 is 12 residues. CDR3 amino acids: CASSLDRAGYTF. The CDR3 bases are TGCGCCAGCAGCCTGGACAGGGCTGGCTACACCTTC.

This clonotype has only a few counts. This chain connects TRBV24-1 to TRBJ2-7, with a possible D match to TRBD2 (5 bases). Germline V gene sequence: CDR1 KGHDR, CDR2 SFDVKD. CDR3 length equals 12 residues. Trimming stripped 2 bases from V and 7 bases from J, with 8 bases between. CDR3 sequence reads: CATSDYRGEQYF. The DNA for the CDR3 is TGTGCCACCAGTGATTATCGAGGGGAGCAGTACTTC.

The V and J genes are TRBV7-2 and TRBJ2-4; 7 positions match TRBD2. Germline V lookup: CDR1 SGHTA, CDR2 FQGNSA. The CDR3 is 16 amino acids. With V trimmed by 5 bases and J by 3 bases, 10 bases remained unmatched. The CDR3 DNA reads TGTGCCAGCAGCCCAGTCGGGGGGTCGGGCAAAAACATTCAGTACTTC. It specifies CASSPVGGSGKNIQYF.

The chain is built from TRBV6-2 or TRBV6-3 and TRBJ2-7; D gene unclear. Trimming shortened V by 6 bases and J by 2 bases, and 17 bases separated the two germline ends. This CDR3 is built from 15 residues. Germline V lookup: CDR1 MNHEY, CDR2 SVGEGT. CDR3 DNA sequence: TGTGCCAGCAGCACCGTAGGACCCCGAACCTACGAGCAGTACTTC. It is translated as CASSTVGPRTYEQYF.

The chain has TRBV24-1 and TRBJ1-5, with D perhaps matching TRBD1 (6 bases). V was clipped by 4 bases and J by 5 bases, with 11 bases between them. This CDR3 is 14 amino acids long. Germline V CDR1 and CDR2: KGHDR, SFDVKD. CDR3 DNA: TGTGCCACCAGTGAAGGTACAGGGTATCAGCCCCAGCATTTT. Translating it yields CATSEGTGYQPQHF.

This clonotype turned up a few times. The J gene is TRBJ2-1, the V gene TRBV6-1; the match to TRBD1 covers 10 bases. Germline V gene lookup returns CDR1 MNHNS and CDR2 SASEGT. The length of the CDR3 is 16 residues. V gave up 2 bases and J gave up 3 bases; unmatched junction bases: 4. The chain's CDR3 is CASSEFGTGVYNEQFF. For the CDR3, the DNA is TGTGCCAGCAGTGAATTCGGGACAGGGGTCTACAATGAGCAGTTCTTC.